Detailed here is one T cell receptor (beta chain). This clone has more than one count but fewer than ten. Its recognized antigen is unknown. Base qualities were left out, and no much larger clone turns up one base away. Each donor gave one peripheral blood draw, averaging about 120 mL, which was collected into heparinised tubes. Naive, central memory, regulatory and stem cell-like memory CD4+ T cells were sorted on a BD FACSAria II using a panel including CD45RO, CCR7, CD25, CD127, CD95 and CD27. Every sorted population had a purity above 98%. PBMCs were separated immediately by Lymphoprep density gradient centrifugation and were stained directly, without being cultured. To minimize batch effects, samples were stained and sorted in pairs, one healthy donor with one patient per experiment. This entry comes from a study of beta chain features in type 1 diabetes (dated by TCRdb to between 2018 and 2020). Concerning the study at large: Patients and healthy donors did not differ in mean age, gender distribution, total cell number or subset yield. Across all samples, fewer than 110,000,000 sorted cells were examined, and cell number per subset correlated strongly with RNA yield. In the study, TCRB repertoires of sorted circulating CD4+ T cell subsets from recently diagnosed type 1 diabetes patients were compared with those of matched healthy donors. Naive and central memory subsets were obtained from all 30 or so donors, but regulatory and stem cell-like memory subsets were isolated from only 8 patients and roughly eight healthy donors. Study-wide conclusions, independent of this receptor: Naive, central memory and regulatory TCRB repertoires appeared to be more alike among patients than among healthy donors. At VDJ recombination sites, patients with type 1 diabetes made fewer insertions and deleted more nucleotides, a pattern implying thymic rearrangement abnormalities. A moderate but significant shortening of TCRB CDR3 length was observed in type 1 diabetes patients in all four CD4+ subsets. Shorter templates might be favored by PCR, yet because patient and control samples were amplified and corrected together, any such skew would affect both groups equally. Because the HLA sub-analyses included only small numbers of individuals, any influence of HLA type on TCRB rearrangement was left unresolved. Because cDNA was sequenced instead of genomic DNA, activated cells with high expression could be over-represented, although the groups did not differ in activation or CD3 levels.

Sequences WNHNN (CDR1) and SYGVQD (CDR2) are obtained from the germline V gene (reference sequence). Taken from cysteine to phenylalanine, the CDR3 has 15 residues. The only DNA kept is the CDR3, 45 bases in frame from the first base. V and J are trimmed by 6 bases and 4 bases, and the gene matches miss 3 bases of the junction. The High Capacity cDNA Reverse Transcription Kit was used to reverse transcribe all of the isolated RNA, meaning that expressed TCRB transcripts were what got sequenced. Survey-depth immunoSEQ sequencing was performed on stem cell-like memory T cell samples, with an average of roughly 930,000 total reads per sample. Sorted cells were lysed in RLT buffer, and RNA was extracted using DNase-treated RNeasy Micro or Mini kits according to cell number. To prevent cross-contamination, every cell subset was processed on its own, while patient and healthy donor samples were processed together. The immunoSEQ multiplex PCR was used to amplify TCRB sequences from cDNA, yielding 87-bp fragments that span the CDR3 region. The amplicons were sequenced using the Illumina HiSeq platform. On the study's bioinformatics: PCR bias was corrected computationally using synthetic template baselines, and reads within Hamming distance 2 were collapsed, with unmergeable singletons discarded. Reads were aligned against IMGT to assign V, D and J genes, CDR3 length and insertions or deletions at six rearrangement sites. Clonotype counts were normalized to sorted cell number within each subset before computing true diversity and Gini coefficients with the tcR R package. The overlap coefficient, calculated on TCRB nucleotide sequences, was used to measure repertoire sharing. TCRdb re-hosts the immuneACCESS table, in-frame sequences only. Its copies lack some clones; in the studies checked, an unresolved V gene accounts for under half of them, and the cause for the rest is not known. That table furnishes V, J and clone size, whereas the DNA furnished D and trimming. The sample has approximately 120,000 clones on record, approximately 37% of them singletons. The ten largest make up approximately 0.065% of the sample.

The chain links TRBV10-1 with TRBJ2-1, with TRBD2 matching 13 junction bases. This sequence was found in a woman between 18 and 29 years old in good health. The sample comprised stem cell memory CD4+ T cells from blood. Per the publication, the cell subset or site label means: stem cell-like memory CD4+ T cells. The encoded CDR3 is CASSELAGGYNEQFF. The nucleotide sequence is given as TGCGCCAGCAGCGAACTAGCGGGAGGGTACAATGAGCAGTTCTTC.